A selection of T cell receptor beta chains follows, all from one sample in a study of spatial heterogeneity in lung cancer. TCRdb called the 5' RACE reads again in MiXCR, with one record for every CDR3 protein. The sample has some 43,000 distinct CDR3 sequences; about 10% are singletons. The specimen was PBMCs, collected at follow-up. These TCRs come from a female donor with early-stage non-small cell lung cancer. Each CDR3 is given with its conserved first and last residue.

V gene,CDR3 protein
TRBV15,CATSRDFQGHSNQPQHF
TRBV7-2,CASKQGGLTSGGARQKTQYF
TRBV18,CASSLQPSTDTQYF
TRBV2,CASKGGGNSPLHF
TRBV20-1,CSAPLVNTIYF
TRBV9,CASSESGTGLYEQYF
TRBV5-4,CASSSEVANTGELFF
TRBV7-2,CASSFGGSGANVLTF
TRBV4-1,CASSQMAGEQFF
TRBV29-1,CSVGYLGGTEAFF
TRBV10-3,CAISRGLGKGEETQYF
TRBV7-2,CASSVTSGGQYTNTGELFF
TRBV6-6,CASSYGLADYNEQFF
TRBV5-1,CASSYVPGEGEQYF
TRBV20-1,CSFIGGGLAGQYF
TRBV2,CASSLDRGNTEAFF
TRBV2,CASSGDGRGYEQYF
TRBV12-3/TRBV12-4,CASRVQGGPYEQYF
TRBV19,CASSIDGPTNTQYF
TRBV7-9,CASSQNGGMNTEAFF
TRBV29-1,CSVGDGLQPQHF
TRBV15,CATSQARGNTGELFF
TRBV4-1,CASSQDPGTGVGGYTF
TRBV7-9,CASSFETPNSPLHF
TRBV29-1,CSVVAAQAYEQYF
TRBV6-2/TRBV6-3,CASTPGRMNTEAFF
TRBV2,CASSEAPGNTIYF
TRBV5-1,CASSSGNGGSNQPQHF
TRBV5-1,CASVPGTGVSEAFF
TRBV5-1,CASSSGGDGLPYEQYF
TRBV10-3,CAISDRGYTGELFF